These 15 T cell receptor beta chains originate from one sample sequenced in a study of cytotoxic CD8 clonotypes in ibrutinib-treated CLL. Clones were sequenced by immunoSEQ multiplex PCR, and TCRdb holds only the in-frame ones, with some missing. The repertoire has about 150,000 clones, roughly 76% of them found once; the top ten carry 4.5% to 6.5%. The input for sequencing was PBMCs, taken after 24 months of ibrutinib treatment. The receptors come from a human donor with chronic lymphocytic leukemia.

This clone was recorded a few times. J is TRBJ1-1 and V is TRBV6-5; D not certain. CDR1 MNHEY and CDR2 SVGAGI come from the germline V gene. V was pared by 2 bases and J by 11 bases, with 18 bases between. This CDR3 region has 14 residues. The CDR3, as DNA: TGTGCCAGCAGTTACCAGCCGATAAGTTTGGTGGCTTTCTTT. It is translated as CASSYQPISLVAFF.

There are a few counts of this clone. The chain couples TRBV19 to TRBJ1-2; TRBD1 aligns across 10 bases. CDR1 and CDR2 (germline): LNHDA, SQIVND (reference sequence). The CDR3 has 13 amino acids. The trim removed 8 bases at V and 8 bases at J, leaving 8 bases unmatched. The CDR3 DNA reads TGTGCCAGTGAGCCGGGACAGGGGCTAGGCTACACCTTC. Amino acids: CASEPGQGLGYTF.

V and J are TRBV10-1 and TRBJ2-3; possibly TRBD1 for D (5 bases). Germline CDR1 WNHNN, CDR2 SYGVQD (reference sequence). The CDR3 runs 15 residues. Trimming took 0 bases from V and 1 from J, leaving 8 bases between them. CDR3 loop: CASSESRGRTDTQYF. Written as DNA, the CDR3 is TGCGCCAGCAGTGAGTCTAGGGGTCGCACAGATACGCAGTATTTT.

The chain has TRBV7-3 and TRBJ2-1, with 9 bases identical to TRBD2. V dropped 2 bases and J dropped 8; count of bases not matched to a gene: 19. Germline CDR1 and CDR2: SGHTA and FQGTGA. The CDR3 totals 19 residues. The CDR3 coding sequence is TGTGCCAGCAGCTTAGGGCCTTTAGGGAATGGACTAGCGTTCGATGAGCAGTTCTTC. Translation: CASSLGPLGNGLAFDEQFF. Combining the CDR3 with reference TRBV7-3 and TRBJ2-1 gives the whole variable domain GAGVSQTPSNKVTEKGKYVELRCDPISGHTALYWYRQSLGQGPEFLIYFQGTGAADDSGLPNDRFFAVRPEGSVSTLKIQRTERGDSAVYLCASSLGPLGNGLAFDEQFFGPGTRLTVL.

The chain is built from TRBV9 and TRBJ1-1; D gene unclear. The CDR3 is 13 residues long. Germline-derived CDR1 and CDR2 are SGDLS and YYNGEE. Trimming removed 2 bases at V and 3 bases at J, with 8 bases between. CDR3: CASSVREDTEAFF. CDR3 DNA: TGTGCCAGCAGCGTTCGGGAGGACACTGAAGCTTTCTTT.

The CDR3 sequence: CASSPPLRVSTDTQYF. Here the CDR3 DNA reads TGTGCCAGCAGCCCCCCCCTCCGGGTTAGCACAGATACGCAGTATTTT. V is TRBV7-9 and J is TRBJ2-3, with unresolved D. From germline, CDR1 is SEHNR and CDR2 FQNEAQ (reference sequence). V lost 5 bases to trimming and J lost 0 bases, with 15 bases between them. CDR3 size: 16 residues.

J is TRBJ1-2 and V is TRBV5-1; TRBD1 matches 9 bases. CDR3 size: 14 residues. CDR1 and CDR2 from the germline V gene are SGHRS and YFSETQ. V lost 4 bases and J lost 4; bases outside the gene matches: 5. The CDR3 region is CASSPGQGTYGYTF. CDR3 nucleotides: TGCGCCAGCAGCCCGGGACAGGGAACCTATGGCTACACCTTC.

V is TRBV2 and J is TRBJ2-7, with D perhaps TRBD1 or TRBD2 (5 bases each). The germline V gene encodes CDR1 SNHLY and CDR2 FYNNEI. V lost 8 bases, J lost 7 bases, and 18 bases lay in between. This CDR3 is 13 amino acids long. CDR3 residues: CASPRGSVREQYF. The CDR3 region has the DNA TGTGCCAGCCCCCGGGGCTCCGTGCGGGAGCAGTACTTC.

The gene calls are TRBV5-1 and TRBJ2-3, with D perhaps matching TRBD2 (6 bases). In germline, CDR1 is SGHRS, CDR2 YFSETQ. This CDR3 comprises 17 residues. Trimming took 0 bases from V and 2 from J, leaving 16 bases between them. The CDR3 DNA reads TGCGCCAGCAGCTTGGTGTTCTTGGGACTCGACACAGATACGCAGTATTTT. It specifies CASSLVFLGLDTDTQYF.

The gene calls are TRBV5-1 and TRBJ2-2; a weak D match, TRBD1 (6 bases). Germline V lookup: CDR1 SGHRS, CDR2 YFSETQ. CDR3 length: 13 amino acids. Trimming removed 4 bases at V and 7 bases at J, with 11 bases between. The CDR3 spells CASSHRVGGELFF. CDR3 in DNA: TGCGCCAGCAGCCACAGGGTTGGCGGGGAGCTGTTTTTT.

The J gene is TRBJ2-2, the V gene TRBV30; D gene ambiguous. Trimming left V 0 bases short and J 0 bases short, with 5 bases between. The germline V gene has CDR1 GTSNPN and CDR2 SVGIG (reference sequence). This CDR3 region has 14 residues. CDR3: CAWSVIPNTGELFF. The CDR3 region has the DNA TGTGCCTGGAGTGTAATTCCGAACACCGGGGAGCTGTTTTTT.

The rearrangement links TRBV11-3 to TRBJ2-2; tentative D call: TRBD2 (5 bases). Trimming left V 5 bases short and J 6 bases short, with 16 bases between. Germline V gene data show CDR1 as SGHNT and CDR2 as YENEEA. This CDR3 is 15 amino acids long. CDR3 in DNA: TGTGCCAGCAGCCCGAGTCCGGGAATGGCCGGGGAGCTGTTTTTT. Translated, it gives CASSPSPGMAGELFF.

The chain carries TRBV6-6 and TRBJ2-5; TRBD1 agrees at 7 bases. Germline CDR1 is MNHNY and CDR2 is SVGAGI (reference sequence). The length of the CDR3 is 13 residues. V gave up 2 bases and J gave up 7 bases; unmatched junction bases: 4. This CDR3 is CASSYGQAGTQYF. In DNA, the CDR3 is TGTGCCAGCAGTTACGGACAGGCTGGGACCCAGTACTTC.

This rearrangement joins TRBV28 to TRBJ2-7; D is undetermined. CDR1 is MDHEN, CDR2 SYDVKM, per germline. This CDR3 comprises 13 residues. The germline V and J ends were trimmed by 10 bases and 2 bases, with 15 bases remaining between them. The DNA of the CDR3 is TGTGCCACCTTACCCGACGTCACCTACGAGCAGTACTTC. Encoded protein: CATLPDVTYEQYF.

This clone was counted only a few times. The gene calls are TRBV11-1 and TRBJ2-3; 7 bases are shared with TRBD2. Trimming at V came to 5 bases and at J to 3 bases, leaving 8 bases not matched to a gene. The CDR3 has 15 residues. The germline V gene encodes CDR1 SGHAT and CDR2 FQDESV (reference sequence). DNA for the CDR3: TGTGCCAGCAGCCCGGGAAGCGGGGAGACAGATACGCAGTATTTT. Its translation: CASSPGSGETDTQYF.